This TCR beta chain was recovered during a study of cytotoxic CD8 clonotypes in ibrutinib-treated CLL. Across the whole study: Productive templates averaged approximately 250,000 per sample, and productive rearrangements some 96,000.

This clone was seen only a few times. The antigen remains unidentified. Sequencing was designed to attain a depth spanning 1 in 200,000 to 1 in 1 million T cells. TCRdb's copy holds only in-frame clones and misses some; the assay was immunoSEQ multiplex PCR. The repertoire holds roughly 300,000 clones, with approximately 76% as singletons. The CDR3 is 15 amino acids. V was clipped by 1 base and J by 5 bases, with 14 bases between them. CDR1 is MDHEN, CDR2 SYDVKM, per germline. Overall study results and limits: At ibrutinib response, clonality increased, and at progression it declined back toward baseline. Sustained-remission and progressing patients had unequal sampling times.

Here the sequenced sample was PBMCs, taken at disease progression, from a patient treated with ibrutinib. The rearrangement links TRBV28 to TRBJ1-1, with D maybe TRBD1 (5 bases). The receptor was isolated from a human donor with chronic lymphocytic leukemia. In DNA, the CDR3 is TGTGCCAGCAGTTTATTTCCAGGGCGGGGGACTGAAGCTTTCTTT. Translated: CASSLFPGRGTEAFF.